This T cell receptor beta chain is from a study of OX40 agonist ivuxolimab in advanced cancers. The wider study: Participants could have had prior anti-PD-1, anti-PD-L1 or anti-CTLA-4 therapy, and 40% had some. Whole-study results and caveats: On average, CD8+ T cells showed a greater number of expanded clones than CD4+.

Details on this clone: Its antigen is not known.

Germline lookup yields CDR1 LNHDA and CDR2 SQIVND (reference sequence). The trim removed 7 bases at V and 4 bases at J, leaving 7 bases unmatched. The CDR3 consists of 14 residues. Sequencing was performed with immunoSEQ multiplex PCR; in TCRdb, only in-frame clones are kept and a portion is missing. The sample has around 40,000 clones, approximately 86% seen once. V and J are TRBV19 and TRBJ1-1, with TRBD1 identical over 9 bases. The TCR originated in an adult with an advanced solid tumor such as melanoma, head and neck, liver or kidney cancer. This sample comprised CD4+ or CD8+ T cells sorted from blood, obtained in a trial of the OX40 agonist ivuxolimab. This CDR3 reads CASTPTGGGTEAFF. CDR3 nucleotide sequence: TGTGCCAGTACTCCGACAGGGGGAGGCACTGAAGCTTTCTTT.